These 9 T cell receptor beta chains were sequenced from one sample in a study of blood T cell repertoires in COVID-19. TCRdb keeps only in-frame clones here, not all; method: immunoSEQ multiplex PCR. Among about 440,000 clones listed, 90% were seen once. The sample consisted of PBMCs or T cells enriched from blood (not recorded which). The receptor source for this set is a man between 18 and 29 years old who had recovered from COVID-19.

The chain has TRBV28 and TRBJ2-5; D may be TRBD1 (6 bases). Germline loops: CDR1 MDHEN, CDR2 SYDVKM. The CDR3 is 12 amino acids. V was clipped by 7 bases and J by 5 bases, with 11 bases between them. Here the CDR3 DNA reads TGTGCCAGCAAGGGGGTGGCGGAGACCCAGTACTTC. This translates into CASKGVAETQYF.

The chain combines TRBV27 with TRBJ1-2, with D hard to call. The germline V and J ends were trimmed by 3 bases and 8 bases, with 13 bases remaining between them. Looked up from germline, CDR1 is MNHEY and CDR2 is SMNVEV (reference sequence). This CDR3 region has 13 residues. This CDR3 is CASSFGEGYGYTF. The CDR3 nucleotides are TGTGCCAGCAGTTTCGGTGAGGGTTACGGCTACACCTTC.

The chain has TRBV7-7 and TRBJ2-2, with 8 nucleotides matching TRBD1. The ends lost 5 bases at V and 1 base at J; junction bases unmatched: 3. CDR3 size: 15 residues. Germline values: CDR1 SSHAT, CDR2 FNYEAQ (reference sequence). This chain's CDR3 is CASSPGTGNTGELFF. CDR3 nucleotide sequence: TGTGCCAGCAGCCCTGGGACAGGGAACACCGGGGAGCTGTTTTTT.

The chain combines TRBV6-5 with TRBJ1-1, with D unclear. Germline V gene lookup returns CDR1 MNHEY and CDR2 SVGAGI. This CDR3 has 14 amino acids. Trimming shortened V by 0 bases and J by 10 bases, and 15 bases separated the two germline ends. The CDR3 reads CASSYSYPGSVAFF. CDR3 nucleotides: TGTGCCAGCAGTTACTCTTATCCGGGGTCGGTAGCTTTCTTT.

The chain carries TRBV27 and TRBJ1-6; maybe TRBD1 (6 bases). The CDR3 extends over 15 amino acids. Germline V gene data show CDR1 as MNHEY and CDR2 as SMNVEV (reference sequence). V lost 7 bases and J lost 2, with 12 bases in between. CDR3 sequence (DNA): TGTGCCAGCAAACAGGGTCTGGCCTATAATTCACCCCTCCACTTT. Encoded protein: CASKQGLAYNSPLHF.

This rearrangement joins TRBV15 to TRBJ1-1, with 8 bases aligning to TRBD1. J gave up 7 bases and V 0 bases, and 4 bases lay outside the gene matches. The CDR3 contains 14 residues. Germline CDR1 and CDR2: LNHNV and YYDKDF (reference sequence). CDR3 DNA: TGTGCCACCAGCAGAGAACGACAGGGGTTTGAAGCTTTCTTT. Translation gives CATSRERQGFEAFF. The entire variable domain, with the rest obtained from reference TRBV15 and TRBJ1-1, is as follows: DAMVIQNPRYQVTQFGKPVTLSCSQTLNHNVMYWYQQKSSQAPKLLFHYYDKDFNNEADTPDNFQSRRPNTSFCFLDIRSPGLGDTAMYLCATSRERQGFEAFFGQGTRLTVV.

The gene calls are TRBV24-1 and TRBJ2-5, with TRBD1 identical over 9 bases. V lost 5 bases to trimming and J lost 1 base; unmatched junction nucleotides: 7. The CDR3 has 16 residues. Germline assignment: CDR1 KGHDR and CDR2 SFDVKD. CDR3 sequence reads: CATSVSGTGLQETQYF. In DNA, the CDR3 is TGTGCCACCAGTGTCTCCGGGACAGGGCTCCAAGAGACCCAGTACTTC.

This chain links TRBV18 with TRBJ2-5, with D unclear. The CDR3 has 11 amino acids. Germline CDR1 and CDR2: KGHSH and LQKENI. Trimming cost V 2 bases and J 5 bases, with 3 bases left between them. The CDR3, as DNA: TGTGCCAGCTCACCAGAGGAGACCCAGTACTTC. This gives the protein CASSPEETQYF. Supplemented by reference TRBV18 and TRBJ2-5, the full variable domain reads NAGVMQNPRHLVRRRGQEARLRCSPMKGHSHVYWYRQLPEEGLKFMVYLQKENIIDESGMPKERFSAEFPKEGPSILRIQQVVRGDSAAYFCASSPEETQYFGPGTRLLVL.

The gene calls are TRBV28 and TRBJ2-7; D might be TRBD1 (6 bases). The CDR3 extends over 15 amino acids. V was pared by 5 bases and J by 0 bases, with 14 bases between. Per the germline V gene, CDR1 is MDHEN and CDR2 is SYDVKM. CDR3 in DNA: TGTGCCAGCAGTCTCCATCGACAGGACTCCTACGAGCAGTACTTC. Its protein is CASSLHRQDSYEQYF.